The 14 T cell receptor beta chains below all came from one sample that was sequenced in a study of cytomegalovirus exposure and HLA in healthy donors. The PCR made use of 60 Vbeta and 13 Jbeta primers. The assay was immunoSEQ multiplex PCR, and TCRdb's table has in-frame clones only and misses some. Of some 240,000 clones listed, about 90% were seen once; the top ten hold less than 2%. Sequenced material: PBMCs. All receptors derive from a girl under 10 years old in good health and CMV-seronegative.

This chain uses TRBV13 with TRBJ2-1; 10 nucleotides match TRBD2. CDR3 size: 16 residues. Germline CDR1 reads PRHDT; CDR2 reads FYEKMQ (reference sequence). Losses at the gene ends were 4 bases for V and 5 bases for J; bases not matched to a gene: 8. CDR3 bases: TGTGCCAGCAGCTCCACAGGGACTAGCGTCGACAATGAGCAGTTCTTC. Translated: CASSSTGTSVDNEQFF.

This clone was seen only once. In DNA, the CDR3 is TGTGCCAGCAGCCAAGATCCCCGGAACACCGGGGAGCTGTTTTTT. Translation: CASSQDPRNTGELFF. V is TRBV4-2 and J is TRBJ2-2; no definite D call. From germline, CDR1 is LGHNA and CDR2 YNFKEQ. Trimming stripped 0 bases from V and 1 base from J, with 6 bases between. There are 15 residues in the CDR3.

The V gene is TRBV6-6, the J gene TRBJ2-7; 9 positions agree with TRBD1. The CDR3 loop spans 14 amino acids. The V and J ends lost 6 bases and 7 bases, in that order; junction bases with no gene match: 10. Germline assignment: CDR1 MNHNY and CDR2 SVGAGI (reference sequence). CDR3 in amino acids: CASRSGQGSDEQYF. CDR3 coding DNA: TGTGCCAGCAGATCGGGACAGGGCTCGGATGAGCAGTACTTC.

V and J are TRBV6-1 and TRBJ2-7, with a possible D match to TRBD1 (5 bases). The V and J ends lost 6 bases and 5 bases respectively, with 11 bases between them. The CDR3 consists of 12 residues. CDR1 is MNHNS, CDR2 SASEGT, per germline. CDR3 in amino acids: CASSPVGDEQYF. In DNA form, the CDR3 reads TGTGCCAGCAGCCCCGTAGGGGACGAGCAGTACTTC.

CDR3 amino acids: CSVVRGANTEAFF. As DNA, the CDR3 is TGCAGCGTAGTCAGGGGGGCGAACACTGAAGCTTTCTTT. The chain has TRBV29-1 and TRBJ1-1; 7 nucleotides match TRBD1. Germline V gene sequence: CDR1 SQVTM, CDR2 ANQGSEA. The CDR3 is made up of 13 amino acids. The trim removed 6 bases at V and 1 base at J, leaving 5 bases unmatched.

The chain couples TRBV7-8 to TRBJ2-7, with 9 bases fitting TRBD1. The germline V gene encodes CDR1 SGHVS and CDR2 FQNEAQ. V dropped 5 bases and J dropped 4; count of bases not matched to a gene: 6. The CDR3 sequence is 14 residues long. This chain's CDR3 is CASSVDRGGYEQYF. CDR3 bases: TGTGCCAGCAGCGTGGACAGGGGAGGGTACGAGCAGTACTTC.

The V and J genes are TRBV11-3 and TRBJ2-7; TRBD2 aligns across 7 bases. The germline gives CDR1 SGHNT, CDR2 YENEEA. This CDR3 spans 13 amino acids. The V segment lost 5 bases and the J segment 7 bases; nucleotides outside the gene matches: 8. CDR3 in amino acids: CASSPGGSPEQYF. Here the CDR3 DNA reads TGTGCCAGCAGCCCCGGGGGGAGTCCTGAGCAGTACTTC.

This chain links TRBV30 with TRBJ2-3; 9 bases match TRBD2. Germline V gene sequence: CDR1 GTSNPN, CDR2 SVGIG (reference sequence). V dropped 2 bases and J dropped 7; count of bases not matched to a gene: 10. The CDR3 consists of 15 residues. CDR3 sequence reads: CAWSPGASGVHTQYF. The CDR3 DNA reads TGTGCCTGGAGTCCGGGGGCTAGCGGGGTACATACGCAGTATTTT.

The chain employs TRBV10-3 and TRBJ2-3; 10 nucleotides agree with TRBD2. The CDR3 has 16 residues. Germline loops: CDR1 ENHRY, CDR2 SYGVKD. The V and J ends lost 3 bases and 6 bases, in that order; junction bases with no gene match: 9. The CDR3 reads CAISELAGSAADTQYF. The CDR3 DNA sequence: TGTGCCATCAGTGAACTAGCGGGGAGCGCTGCGGATACGCAGTATTTT.

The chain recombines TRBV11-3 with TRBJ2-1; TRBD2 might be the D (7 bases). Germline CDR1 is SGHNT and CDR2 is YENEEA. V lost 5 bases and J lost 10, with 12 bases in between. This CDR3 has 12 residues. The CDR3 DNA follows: TGTGCCAGCAGCGGGGGGGGCTCGGAGCAGTTCTTC. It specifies CASSGGGSEQFF.

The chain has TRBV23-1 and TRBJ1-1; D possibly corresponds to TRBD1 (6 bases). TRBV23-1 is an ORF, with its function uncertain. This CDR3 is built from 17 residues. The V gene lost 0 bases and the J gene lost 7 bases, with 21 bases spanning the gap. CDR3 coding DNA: TGCGCCAGCAGTCAATCGGATCTGCGACAGGCCCTCATTGAAGCTTTCTTT. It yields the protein CASSQSDLRQALIEAFF.

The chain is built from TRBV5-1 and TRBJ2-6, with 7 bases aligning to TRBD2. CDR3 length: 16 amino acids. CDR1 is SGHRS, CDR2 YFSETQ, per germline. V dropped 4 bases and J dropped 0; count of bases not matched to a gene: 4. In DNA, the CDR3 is TGCGCCAGCAGCGTCCCGGGGGGCTCTGGGGCCAACGTCCTGACTTTC. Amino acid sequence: CASSVPGGSGANVLTF.

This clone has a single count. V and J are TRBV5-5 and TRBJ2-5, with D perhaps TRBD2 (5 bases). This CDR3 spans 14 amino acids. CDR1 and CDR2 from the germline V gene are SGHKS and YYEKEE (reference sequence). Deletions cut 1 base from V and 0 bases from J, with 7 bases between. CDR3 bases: TGTGCCAGCAGCTTGAGGACTTACCAAGAGACCCAGTACTTC. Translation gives CASSLRTYQETQYF.

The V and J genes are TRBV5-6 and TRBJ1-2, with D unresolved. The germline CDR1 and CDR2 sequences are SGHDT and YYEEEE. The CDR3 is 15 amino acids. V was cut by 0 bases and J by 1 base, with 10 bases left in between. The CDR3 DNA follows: TGTGCCAGCAGCTTGGGACTCGGAGATAACTATGGCTACACCTTC. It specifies CASSLGLGDNYGYTF.